This T cell receptor (beta chain) derives from a study of cytomegalovirus exposure and HLA in healthy donors. Findings and limits, study-wide: According to a subsequent analysis, TCR clusters identified in the first cohort showed a tendency to co-occur across the approximately 120 validation repertoires.

TCRdb's copy holds only in-frame clones and misses some; the assay was immunoSEQ multiplex PCR. The table shows about 72,000 clones, with around 94% occurring only once. With regard to this clone: Its antigen is still unknown.

V lost 7 bases and J 4 bases, leaving 19 bases between the germline ends. Germline assignment: CDR1 MNHNY and CDR2 SVGAGI (reference sequence). This CDR3 spans 16 amino acids. The source material was PBMCs. V gene TRBV6-6 combines with J gene TRBJ1-4; D is possibly TRBD1 (5 bases). The receptor was isolated from a woman between 18 and 29 years old in good health and CMV-seropositive. The CDR3 loop reads CASNPRGNRINEKLFF. The CDR3 nucleotides read TGTGCCAGCAACCCTCGGGGGAACAGGATTAATGAAAAACTGTTTTTT.